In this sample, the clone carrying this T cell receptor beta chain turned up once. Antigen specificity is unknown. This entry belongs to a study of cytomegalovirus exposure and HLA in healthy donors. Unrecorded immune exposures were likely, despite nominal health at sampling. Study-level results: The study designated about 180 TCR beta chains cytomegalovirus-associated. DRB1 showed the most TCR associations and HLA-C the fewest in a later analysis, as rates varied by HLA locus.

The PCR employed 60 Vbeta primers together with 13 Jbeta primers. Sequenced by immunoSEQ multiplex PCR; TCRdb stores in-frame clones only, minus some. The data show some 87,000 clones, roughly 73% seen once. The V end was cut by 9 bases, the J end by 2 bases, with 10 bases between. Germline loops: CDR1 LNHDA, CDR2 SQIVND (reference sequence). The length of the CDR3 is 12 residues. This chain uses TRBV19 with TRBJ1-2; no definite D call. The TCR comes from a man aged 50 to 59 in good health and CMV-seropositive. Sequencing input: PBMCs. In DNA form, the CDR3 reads TGTGCCAGCACAGATTACAACTATGGCTACACCTTC. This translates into CASTDYNYGYTF.